These 11 T cell receptor beta chains originate from one sample sequenced in a study of cytomegalovirus exposure and HLA in healthy donors. 60 Vbeta and 13 Jbeta primers were used in PCR. The data were produced by immunoSEQ multiplex PCR, yet TCRdb's version contains in-frame clones alone and is incomplete. The sample's table shows approximately 140,000 clones. Sequencing was done on a sample of PBMCs. The receptors shown here come from a middle-aged woman in good health and CMV-seronegative.

The chain couples TRBV7-2 to TRBJ1-1; tentatively, D is TRBD1 (5 bases). Trimming removed 1 base at V and 1 base at J, with 22 bases between. From germline, CDR1 is SGHTA and CDR2 FQGNSA. The CDR3 contains 19 residues. This chain's CDR3 is CASSLVGWGSLVQNTEAFF. CDR3 sequence (DNA): TGTGCCAGCAGCTTAGTGGGTTGGGGCAGTTTGGTGCAGAACACTGAAGCTTTCTTT.

The chain uses TRBV19 and TRBJ2-1; D gene ambiguous. The CDR3 runs 16 residues. Trimming removed 5 bases from V and 0 bases from J, with 14 bases in between. Germline V CDR1 and CDR2: LNHDA, SQIVND (reference sequence). The CDR3 bases are TGTGCCAGTAGTCTTCACAGCTTGTCCTCCTACAATGAGCAGTTCTTC. Its protein is CASSLHSLSSYNEQFF.

The chain has TRBV19 and TRBJ1-1; D is ambiguous. The CDR3 is 15 amino acids. Per germline, CDR1 LNHDA and CDR2 SQIVND (reference sequence). V was clipped by 9 bases and J by 4 bases, with 21 bases between them. CDR3 residues: CASRTYQNRGTEAFF. The CDR3, as DNA: TGTGCCAGCAGAACCTATCAAAATAGAGGCACTGAAGCTTTCTTT.

V gene TRBV29-1 combines with J gene TRBJ1-5; 9 bases line up with TRBD1. CDR1 is SQVTM, CDR2 ANQGSEA, per germline. The junction had 9 bases not matched to a gene; V was cut back by 4 bases and J by 5 bases. This CDR3 is 15 amino acids long. The CDR3 loop is CSVGTGASRDQPQHF. CDR3 sequence (DNA): TGCAGCGTTGGGACAGGGGCATCGCGCGATCAGCCCCAGCATTTT.

The genes are TRBV28 and TRBJ2-3, with unresolved D. Looked up from germline, CDR1 is MDHEN and CDR2 is SYDVKM. The germline V and J ends were trimmed by 5 bases and 1 base, with 13 bases remaining between them. The CDR3 covers 15 residues. The CDR3 nucleotides read TGTGCCAGCAGTCGGCCGGCAGAGGGCACAGATACGCAGTATTTT. Encoded protein: CASSRPAEGTDTQYF.

The chain couples TRBV13 to TRBJ1-1, with a tentative D call TRBD1 (6 bases). The V gene lost 5 bases and the J gene lost 4 bases, with 23 bases spanning the gap. The CDR3 totals 17 residues. From germline, CDR1 is PRHDT and CDR2 FYEKMQ (reference sequence). The CDR3 sequence is CASSPLMDSRGATEAFF. CDR3 nucleotide sequence: TGTGCCAGCAGCCCCCTAATGGACAGCAGAGGGGCCACTGAAGCTTTCTTT.

CDR3 sequence reads: CASRGQNTGELFF. DNA of the CDR3: TGTGCCAGCAGGGGACAGAACACCGGGGAGCTGTTTTTT. The rearrangement links TRBV7-2 to TRBJ2-2; possible D gene TRBD1, 6 bases. V was clipped by 6 bases and J by 1 base, with 6 bases between them. This CDR3 has 13 amino acids. Germline loops: CDR1 SGHTA, CDR2 FQGNSA.

V and J are TRBV5-1 and TRBJ2-1; 12 nucleotides line up with TRBD2. The V and J ends lost 5 bases and 5 bases, in that order; junction bases with no gene match: 5. This CDR3 contains 15 residues. Germline CDR1 SGHRS, CDR2 YFSETQ. The DNA of the CDR3 is TGCGCCAGCAGAGAACCTAGCGGGGGGGACAATGAGCAGTTCTTC. Translated: CASREPSGGDNEQFF.

The chain couples TRBV18 to TRBJ1-3; D remains ambiguous. The CDR3 is 15 amino acids. V dropped 6 bases and J dropped 0 bases, with 12 bases sitting between them. The germline V gene has CDR1 KGHSH and CDR2 LQKENI. The CDR3 spells CASSQRVISGNTIYF. The DNA of the CDR3 is TGTGCCAGCTCCCAGAGGGTCATCTCTGGAAACACCATATATTTT.

The CDR3 nucleotides read TGTGCCAGCAGCTTAAGCGGGGGCCAAGAGACCCAGTACTTC. It yields the protein CASSLSGGQETQYF. The gene calls are TRBV7-2 and TRBJ2-5; 8 bases line up with TRBD2. The V and J ends lost 2 bases and 1 base, in that order; junction bases with no gene match: 0. Germline V lookup: CDR1 SGHTA, CDR2 FQGNSA. This CDR3 is 14 amino acids long.

The J gene is TRBJ2-1, the V gene TRBV10-2; a weak D match, TRBD2 (6 bases). Per germline, CDR1 WSHSY and CDR2 SAAADI. Trimming took 4 bases from V and 9 from J, leaving 19 bases between them. This CDR3 is 15 amino acids long. CDR3 residues: CASSVQGLAGSEQFF. Here the CDR3 DNA reads TGCGCCAGCAGTGTTCAGGGACTGGCGGGTAGTGAGCAGTTCTTC.